Given below is one T cell receptor (beta chain) in context. Antigen: not known. This specimen belongs to a study of shared clonotypes between healthy human individuals. Study-wide findings and caveats: Lower generation probabilities were found for non-shared clonotypes than for those shared by all four donors. Estimated clonotype richness was generally higher in naive than memory subsets.

Germline CDR1 is SGHTA and CDR2 is FQGTGA. CDR3 size: 15 residues. Between the trimmed V and J ends, which lost 4 bases and 4 bases, there was a span of 15 bases. The assay was immunoSEQ multiplex PCR, and TCRdb's table has in-frame clones only and misses some. This table holds roughly 2,000,000 clones, 80% to 95% found once. It was CD45RO-negative cells, positively selected for CCR7, that made up naive CD8 cells, with terminally differentiated effector memory CD45RA+ cells excluded. The TCR was taken from a man younger than 35 in good health. Some clones in this sample may be carry-over from other donors' samples. Sequences were obtained from naive CD8+ T cells from PBMCs. V is TRBV7-3 and J is TRBJ2-3, with D possibly TRBD1 on 6 matching bases. The CDR3 coding sequence is TGTGCCAGCAGCTGGCTTGGGGGCTCGCCAGATACGCAGTATTTT. This sequence encodes CASSWLGGSPDTQYF. Full variable domain (missing parts from reference TRBV7-3 and TRBJ2-3): GAGVSQTPSNKVTEKGKYVELRCDPISGHTALYWYRQSLGQGPEFLIYFQGTGAADDSGLPNDRFFAVRPEGSVSTLKIQRTERGDSAVYLCASSWLGGSPDTQYFGPGTRLTVL.